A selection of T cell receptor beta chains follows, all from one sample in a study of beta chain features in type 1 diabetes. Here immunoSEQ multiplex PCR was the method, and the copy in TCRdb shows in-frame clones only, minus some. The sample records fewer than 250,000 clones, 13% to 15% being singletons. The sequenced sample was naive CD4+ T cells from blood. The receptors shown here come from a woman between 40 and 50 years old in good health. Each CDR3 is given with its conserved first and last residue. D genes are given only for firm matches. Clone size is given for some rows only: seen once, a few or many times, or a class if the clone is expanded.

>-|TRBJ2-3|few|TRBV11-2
TGTGCCAGCAGCTTAGAAAGCGGGTTTTACACAGATACGCAGTATTTT
CASSLESGFYTDTQYF
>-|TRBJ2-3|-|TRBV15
TGTGCCACCAGCAGAGATCGCAGGGCAGATACGCAGTATTTT
CATSRDRRADTQYF
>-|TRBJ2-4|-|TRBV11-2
TGTGCCAGCAGCTTTAACTCCGGAGCCTCTATAGGCATTCAGTACTTC
CASSFNSGASIGIQYF
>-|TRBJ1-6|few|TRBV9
TGTGCCAGCAGCGCGGGGGGTTTGGATAATTCACCCCTCCACTTT
CASSAGGLDNSPLHF
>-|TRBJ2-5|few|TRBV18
TGTGCCAGCTCACCACTTTCTCAGGGAGCCAGCGGGGAGACCCAGTACTTC
CASSPLSQGASGETQYF
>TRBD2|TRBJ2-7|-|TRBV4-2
TGTGCCAGCAGCCAAGATAAGGCCGGGACTAGCGGGGGGAGCTCCTACGAGCAGTACTTC
CASSQDKAGTSGGSSYEQYF
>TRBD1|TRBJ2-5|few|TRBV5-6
TGTGCCAGCTACAGGGGGGCTGAGACCCAGTACTTC
CASYRGAETQYF
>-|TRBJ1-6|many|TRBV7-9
TGTGCCAGCAGCTTATCGGCCAGGCTTAATTCACCCCTCCACTTT
CASSLSARLNSPLHF
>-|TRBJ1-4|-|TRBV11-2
TGTGCCAGCAGCTTAGCGGGTCTGGAAAAACTGTTTTTT
CASSLAGLEKLFF
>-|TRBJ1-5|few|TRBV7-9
TGTGCCAGCAGCTCAGGTCAGCCCCAGCATTTT
CASSSGQPQHF
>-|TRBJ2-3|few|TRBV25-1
TGTGCCAGCTCCGCAGCGGGTACAGATACGCAGTATTTT
CASSAAGTDTQYF
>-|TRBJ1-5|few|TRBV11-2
TGTGCCAGCAGCCTATCCTACAATCAGCCCCAGCATTTT
CASSLSYNQPQHF
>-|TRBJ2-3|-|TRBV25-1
TGTGCCAGCGCCACCGCCCTCGGAGCAATGGATACGCAGTATTTT
CASATALGAMDTQYF
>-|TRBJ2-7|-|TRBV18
TGTGCCAGCTCACCACCGGGGACACGGGCCCTTTACGAGCAGTACTTC
CASSPPGTRALYEQYF
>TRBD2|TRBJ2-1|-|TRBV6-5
TGTGCCAGCAGTTACGGCGGGGGGGCCTTAAGAGAGCAGTTCTTC
CASSYGGGALREQFF
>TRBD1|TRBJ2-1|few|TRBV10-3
TGTGCCATCACCACAGGGGACTACAATGAGCAGTTCTTC
CAITTGDYNEQFF
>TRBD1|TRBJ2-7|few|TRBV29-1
TGCAGCGTTGGACAGGGGGAGTCCTACGAGCAGTACTTC
CSVGQGESYEQYF
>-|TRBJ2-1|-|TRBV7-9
TGTGCCAGCAGCCAGGGCAGGGGCCAGTTCTTC
CASSQGRGQFF
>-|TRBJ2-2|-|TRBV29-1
TGCAGCGTGTCCTCCCCGTTAGCCGGGGAGCTGTTTTTT
CSVSSPLAGELFF
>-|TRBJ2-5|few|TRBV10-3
TGTGCCATCAGTGAGCGCGGCGGATACGGTTTAACCCAGTACTTC
CAISERGGYGLTQYF
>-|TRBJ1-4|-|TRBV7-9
TGTGCCAGCAGACCCGTCGGTGAAAAACTGTTTTTT
CASRPVGEKLFF
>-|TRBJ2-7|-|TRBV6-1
TGTGCCAGCTCCTCTCACGGGGGTCCGAGGGCGGAGCAGTACTTC
CASSSHGGPRAEQYF
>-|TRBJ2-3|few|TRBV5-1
TGCGCCAGCAGCTCATACCAACGGGACACCGGGGTAATGTATTTT
CASSSYQRDTGVMYF
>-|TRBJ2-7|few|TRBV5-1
TGCGCCAGCAGCTTGGCCGGTAGCTACGAGCAGTACTTC
CASSLAGSYEQYF
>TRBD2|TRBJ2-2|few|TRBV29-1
TGCAGCGTTGTATTGGGAGGGAGGGCCGGGGAGCTGTTTTTT
CSVVLGGRAGELFF
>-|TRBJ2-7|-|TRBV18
TGTGCCAGCTCACAGGGGCCTTCCTACGAGCAGTACTTC
CASSQGPSYEQYF
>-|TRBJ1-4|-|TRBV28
TGTGCCAGCATGGAACAGGGTGAAAAACTGTTTTTT
CASMEQGEKLFF
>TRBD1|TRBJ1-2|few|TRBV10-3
TGTGCCATCAGGGGCAGGGGGAAGGACTATGGCTACACCTTC
CAIRGRGKDYGYTF
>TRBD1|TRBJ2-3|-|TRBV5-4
TGTGCCAGCAGCTTTGGACAGGGGGCGGATACGCAGTATTTT
CASSFGQGADTQYF
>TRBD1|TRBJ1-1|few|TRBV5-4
TGTGCCAGCAGCCCTATCACCCGACAGGGAGCCATGGGGGCTTTCTTT
CASSPITRQGAMGAFF
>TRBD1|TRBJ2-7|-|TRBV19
TGTGCCAGTAGTACAATACCGGGACAGGGGGTCTACGAGCAGTACTTC
CASSTIPGQGVYEQYF
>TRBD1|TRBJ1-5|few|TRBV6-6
TGTGCCAGTAAGGACAGGGCAAGCAATCAGCCCCAGCATTTT
CASKDRASNQPQHF
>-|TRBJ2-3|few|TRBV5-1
TGCGCCAGCAGCAAGCTCCGAGGCACAGATACGCAGTATTTT
CASSKLRGTDTQYF
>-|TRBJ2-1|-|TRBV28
TGTGCCAGCAGTTTCCGCAATGAGCAGTTCTTC
CASSFRNEQFF
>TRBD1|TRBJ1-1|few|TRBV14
TGTGCCAGCAGCCGGTCGGACAGGGGCTGGGACACTGAAGCTTTCTTT
CASSRSDRGWDTEAFF
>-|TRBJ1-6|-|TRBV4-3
TGCGCCAGCAGCCACGGGGTGGCACCCCTCCACTTT
CASSHGVAPLHF
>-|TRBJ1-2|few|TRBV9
TGTGCCAGCAGCGTAGTGACCGGGTTTGGGGGCTACACCTTC
CASSVVTGFGGYTF
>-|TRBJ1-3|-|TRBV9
TGTGCCAGCAGCACCCGGCGCACCGGCGGGAACACCATATATTTT
CASSTRRTGGNTIYF
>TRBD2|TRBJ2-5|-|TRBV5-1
TGCGCCAGCAGCACCGGACTAGCGGGGGACCAAGAGACCCAGTACTTC
CASSTGLAGDQETQYF
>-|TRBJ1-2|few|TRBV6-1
TGTGCCAGCAGTGACACGGCTAACTATGGCTACACCTTC
CASSDTANYGYTF
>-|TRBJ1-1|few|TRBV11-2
TGTGCCAGCAGCTCCTACACTGAAGCTTTCTTT
CASSSYTEAFF
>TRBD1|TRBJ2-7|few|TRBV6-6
TGTGCCAGCAGATCTCTGACAGGGGCTCGGAACGAGCAGTACTTC
CASRSLTGARNEQYF
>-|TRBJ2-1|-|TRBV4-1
TGCGCCAGCAGCCAAGGAGGCGCCCTGGGGGCTTACAATGAGCAGTTCTTC
CASSQGGALGAYNEQFF
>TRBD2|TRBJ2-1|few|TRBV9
TGTGCCAGCAGCGTAGGACCCAGCCACCTAGCGGGGGGAAACAATGAGCAGTTCTTC
CASSVGPSHLAGGNNEQFF
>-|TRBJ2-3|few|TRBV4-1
TGCGCCAGCAGCCATTCAGGACTTCTGGAGGATACGCAGTATTTT
CASSHSGLLEDTQYF
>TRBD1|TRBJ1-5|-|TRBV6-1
TGTGCCAGCAGTCCCCGACAGGGGGCCCCTCACCCCCAGCATTTT
CASSPRQGAPHPQHF
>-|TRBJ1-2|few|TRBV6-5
TGTGCCAGCAGTTACTCGCGAGGAATGGTCGGTACCGAGGGCCACTTC
CASSYSRGMVGTEGHF
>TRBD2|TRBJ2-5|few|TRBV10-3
TGTGCCATCAGTCCCGGGGGGGCAGAGACCCAGTACTTC
CAISPGGAETQYF
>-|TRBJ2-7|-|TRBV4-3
TGCGCCAGCAGCCAAGTCCACCAAGCTACCTACGAGCAGTACTTC
CASSQVHQATYEQYF
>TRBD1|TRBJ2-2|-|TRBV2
TGTGCCAGCAGCGCTACAGGGGGCCTAAACACCGGGGAGCTGTTTTTT
CASSATGGLNTGELFF
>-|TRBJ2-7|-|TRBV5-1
TGCGCCAGCAGCTTGCCAGGGGTGTTCGAGCAGTACTTC
CASSLPGVFEQYF
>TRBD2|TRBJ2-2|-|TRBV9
TGTGCCAGCAGCCCAGCGGGGGGGCTTACCGGGGAGCTGTTTTTT
CASSPAGGLTGELFF
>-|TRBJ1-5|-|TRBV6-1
TGTGCCAGCAGTGTAAGGGGCCGCAATCAGCCCCAGCATTTT
CASSVRGRNQPQHF
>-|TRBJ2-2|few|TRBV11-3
TGTGCCAGCAGCTTAGGTGACAGGTTGAACACCGGGGAGCTGTTTTTT
CASSLGDRLNTGELFF
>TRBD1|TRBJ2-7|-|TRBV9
TGTGCCAGCAGCGTAGCCGGGACAGGGGACTACGAGCAGTACTTC
CASSVAGTGDYEQYF